This T cell receptor beta chain was captured in a study of Tregs in tolerant kidney transplant recipients. Repertoires were generated with immunoSEQ multiplex PCR, while TCRdb's copy carries only in-frame clones and drops some. The table shows roughly 64,000 clones, with about 87% occurring only once. Recipients received nonmyeloablative bone marrow transplants from related graft donors, with transient mixed chimerism. The CDR3 is made up of 15 amino acids. Trimming shortened V by 4 bases and J by 6 bases, and 13 bases separated the two germline ends. The V gene's germline CDR1 is SGHDN and CDR2 FVKESK. As concerns this clone: Its antigen remains unknown.

General observations from the study: Findings come from small patient numbers and require larger validation. In tolerant patients, donor-specific Tregs outgrew total Tregs, suggesting antigen-driven expansion.

V is TRBV14 and J is TRBJ1-6; D unclear. The receptor's source is a human patient who received a combined kidney and bone marrow transplant. The T cells may come from the graft donor. The source was CD4+ T cells from blood (PBMCs), collected 6 months after the transplant. CDR3 nucleotides: TGTGCCAGCAGCCGCCGAACCAGTTCTAATTCACCCCTCCACTTT. Translating it yields CASSRRTSSNSPLHF.